The 2 T cell receptor beta chains listed next were all sequenced from one sample in a study of T cell responses to AZD1222 COVID-19 vaccine. The method was immunoSEQ multiplex PCR; TCRdb's version includes in-frame clones alone and lacks a portion of them. The table has some 49,000 clones, more than 60% seen once; the top ten hold 6.6%. The material sequenced was peripheral blood, taken on day 0 of AZD1222 vaccination. The receptors derive from an adult in good health.

The rearrangement links TRBV23-1 to TRBJ1-2; D not certain. TRBV23-1 is reported as an ORF; its role is uncertain. Trimming pared 4 bases from V and 4 bases from J, leaving 19 bases between. There are 16 residues in the CDR3. The CDR3 region has the DNA TGCGCCAGCAGTCCACCCCCCTATACCCTGGGCTATGGCTACACCTTC. This sequence encodes CASSPPPYTLGYGYTF.

This clone was counted between two and nine times. V is TRBV25-1 and J is TRBJ1-1; the match to TRBD1 covers 7 bases. The J segment lost 4 bases and the V segment lost 6 bases, leaving 5 bases of the junction unmatched. This CDR3 has 13 residues. CDR1 is MGHDK and CDR2 is SYGVNS in the germline V gene. The CDR3 spells CASRKGAATEAFF. DNA of the CDR3: TGTGCCAGCAGGAAGGGGGCGGCCACTGAAGCTTTCTTT.